Listed here is a single T cell receptor beta chain. Seattle patients were enrolled while actively infected and followed longitudinally. The V gene's germline CDR1 is SGHDT and CDR2 YYEEEE. The trim removed 2 bases at V and 9 bases at J, leaving 4 bases unmatched. The CDR3 runs 12 residues. This sample was taken from a study of blood T cell repertoires in COVID-19. About the study: COVID-19 samples collected from the United States, Italy and Spain covered acute and convalescent phases. Sources were T cells, B-cell-depleted T cells, or PBMCs; the material itself was cDNA or gDNA.

Authors' analysis steps: Reference gene primers were amplified, and this amplification served to estimate nucleated cell counts. TCRdb's copy holds only in-frame clones and misses some; the assay was immunoSEQ multiplex PCR. That table gives V, J and clone size, and the DNA gave D and trimming. The data contain 170,000 or so clones, around four fifths of them singletons. This receptor was identified in a woman in her thirties or forties with COVID-19, enrolled during active disease. V is TRBV5-6 and J is TRBJ2-5, with 7 bases that match TRBD1. Source material: peripheral blood. CDR3 nucleotide sequence: TGTGCCAGCAGCTTCGGACAGGCATCCCAGTACTTC. It specifies CASSFGQASQYF.